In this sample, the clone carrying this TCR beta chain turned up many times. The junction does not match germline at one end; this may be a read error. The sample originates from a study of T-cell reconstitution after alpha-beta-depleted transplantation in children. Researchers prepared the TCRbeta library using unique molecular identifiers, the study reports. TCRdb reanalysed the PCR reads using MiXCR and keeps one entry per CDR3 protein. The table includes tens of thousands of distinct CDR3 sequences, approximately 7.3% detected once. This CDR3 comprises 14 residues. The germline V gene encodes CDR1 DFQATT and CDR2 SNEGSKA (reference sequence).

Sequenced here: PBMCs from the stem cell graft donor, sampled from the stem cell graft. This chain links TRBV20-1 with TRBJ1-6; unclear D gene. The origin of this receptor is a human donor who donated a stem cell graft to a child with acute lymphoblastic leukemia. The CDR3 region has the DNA TGCAGTGCTAGAGGCCAAACCTATAATTCATCCCTCCACTTT. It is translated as CSARGQTYNSSLHF.